This T cell receptor (beta chain) was sequenced for a study of blood T cell repertoires in COVID-19. All enrollees were about 18 to 89 years old and from 24 US areas. Exposed study participants had met a COVID-19 case within 2 weeks before entry. There are 19 residues in the CDR3. V lost 5 bases, J lost 0 bases, and 19 bases stayed unmatched. The V gene's germline CDR1 is GTSNPN and CDR2 SVGIG (reference sequence). Some clones are missing from TCRdb's copy, which holds only in-frame ones; the method was immunoSEQ multiplex PCR. The table shows roughly 280,000 clones, with less than 95% occurring only once.

Sequenced: PBMCs or T cells enriched from blood (not recorded which). The sequence was collected from a man aged 40-49 years who had been exposed to COVID-19. This rearrangement joins TRBV30 to TRBJ1-2, with 9 bases aligning to TRBD1. For the CDR3, the DNA is TGTGCCTGGGTACGGGACAGGGCATCGAATGATCCTCCTAACTATGGCTACACCTTC. It is translated as CAWVRDRASNDPPNYGYTF.